A selection of T cell receptor beta chains follows, all from one sample in a study of follicular helper T cells after annual influenza vaccination. Sequencing was performed with immunoSEQ multiplex PCR; in TCRdb, only in-frame clones are kept and a portion is missing. The sample includes some 6,000 clones, around 86% of them seen just once. Sequences were derived from CXCR5- memory CD4+ T cells sorted from blood, sampled on the day of influenza vaccination. These receptor sequences come from an adult who received the influenza vaccine. Each CDR3 is given with its conserved first and last residue. Clone size appears in some rows only: once, few, many, or a class for an expanded clone.

j_call,clone_size,v_call,cdr3_aa
TRBJ2-7,-,TRBV6-1,CASTLDEQYF
TRBJ1-3,-,TRBV9,CASSAGQGHSGNTIYF
TRBJ1-2,-,TRBV18,CASSPQVDYGYTF
TRBJ2-7,few,TRBV19,CASSPTSGGSYEQYF
TRBJ1-4,once,TRBV7-3,CASSLELTGEKLFF
TRBJ2-2,-,TRBV13,CASTLRALAGELFF
TRBJ1-4,once,TRBV20-1,CSATNEKLFF
TRBJ2-1,-,TRBV18,CASSPRSNEQFF
TRBJ1-5,-,TRBV7-2,CASSLDGFSNQPQHF
TRBJ2-3,-,TRBV20-1,CSAGPGGTQYF
TRBJ1-2,-,TRBV5-1,CASSRGQRPVFNYGYTF
TRBJ2-3,-,TRBV11-3,CASRTTGDTQYF
TRBJ2-3,-,TRBV10-3,CAIRQGGGTDTQYF
TRBJ2-5,-,TRBV12-5,CASGLWAGTPQETQYF
TRBJ1-1,-,TRBV2,CASSRRGAGGGITEAFF
TRBJ2-1,-,TRBV7-7,CASSLAGGNEQFF
TRBJ2-5,-,TRBV5-6,CASSFSGTQYF
TRBJ2-1,-,TRBV5-1,CASSLIGLGLVF
TRBJ2-7,-,TRBV18,CASSPGTGVRAEQYF
TRBJ2-5,-,TRBV4-1,CASSQDATSGGARETQYF
TRBJ2-6,once,TRBV6-5,CASSSRSSGANVLTF
TRBJ1-2,-,TRBV27,CASSRTQGWYGYTF
TRBJ2-1,-,TRBV5-1,CASSLARADEQFF
TRBJ2-7,-,TRBV6-5,CASSPNSYEQYF
TRBJ2-3,-,TRBV18,CASSPQGIGDTQYF
TRBJ2-1,-,TRBV29-1,CSALPLDWNEQFF
TRBJ1-5,-,TRBV2,CASSEARGGGNQPQHF
TRBJ2-1,-,TRBV5-1,CASNGLDSTSRTVPYNEQFF
TRBJ1-4,-,TRBV19,CASSKGRHEKLFF
TRBJ2-3,-,TRBV9,CASSVVSGSTDTQYF
TRBJ1-2,-,TRBV6-5,CASSYSTGFYGYTF
TRBJ1-4,few,TRBV18,CASSPQGDATNEKLFF
TRBJ1-1,-,TRBV19,CASEGDRGDTEAFF
TRBJ1-4,-,TRBV2,CASSVVGHEKLFF
TRBJ2-1,once,TRBV7-9,CASSPGHLKGWSSYNEQFF
TRBJ1-2,-,TRBV6-9,CASSYLGGGYGYTF
TRBJ2-3,once,TRBV15,CATSRDRGDTQYF
TRBJ1-2,-,TRBV11-2,CASSLTENYGYTF
TRBJ2-7,-,TRBV4-2,CASSQDLFSYEQYF
TRBJ2-1,-,TRBV5-6,CASSLPSGDEQFF
TRBJ1-4,-,TRBV5-5,CASSYGAWEKLFF
TRBJ1-4,once,TRBV9,CASSLLQGTNEKLFF
TRBJ1-6,-,TRBV4-1,CASSQDGGGPRPLHF
TRBJ1-2,few,TRBV10-3,CAISDRTGVGYTF
TRBJ2-1,-,TRBV7-2,CASSLVSGEQFF
TRBJ1-4,-,TRBV29-1,CSVRPGNEKLFF
TRBJ1-5,few,TRBV7-9,CASSLTEVQPQHF
TRBJ1-5,-,TRBV27,CASSLHGGGGISNQPQHF
TRBJ1-1,-,TRBV6-5,CASSLVTGFEAFF
TRBJ1-2,-,TRBV7-2,CASSLGGYGYTF
TRBJ1-6,-,TRBV7-2,CASSLEAYNSPLHF
TRBJ2-1,-,TRBV6-6,CASSYSKVYNEQFF
TRBJ1-2,-,TRBV10-3,CAISESWQGGGYTF
TRBJ1-1,-,TRBV15,CATSSFLQNTEAFF
TRBJ2-3,once,TRBV10-3,CAINPTGSRPSTDTQYF